These 22 T cell receptor beta chains share one sample of origin, sequenced in a study of T cell responses to AZD1222 COVID-19 vaccine. Assay: immunoSEQ multiplex PCR; the TCRdb copy retains only in-frame clones and omits some. The data show 120,000 or so clones, with 89% seen just once and about 4.8% held by the top ten. This sample comprised peripheral blood, obtained on day 0 of AZD1222 vaccination. These receptors were collected from an adult in good health.

The CDR3 sequence: CASSATGGKLTGELFF. The CDR3 bases are TGTGCCAGCAGCGCCACCGGGGGAAAGCTCACCGGGGAGCTGTTTTTT. The genes are TRBV5-5 and TRBJ2-2; D is possibly TRBD2 (6 bases). Trimming took off 4 bases at V and 4 bases at J, with 17 bases between the two ends. Germline CDR1 is SGHKS and CDR2 is YYEKEE (reference sequence). The CDR3 runs to 16 residues. Drawing the rest from reference TRBV5-5 and TRBJ2-2, the complete variable domain is DAGVTQSPTHLIKTRGQQVTLRCSPISGHKSVSWYQQVLGQGPQFIFQYYEKEERGRGNFPDRFSARQFPNYSSELNVNALLLGDSALYLCASSATGGKLTGELFFGEGSRLTVL.

This clone was counted a few times. The rearrangement uses TRBV5-5 and TRBJ1-1; D ambiguous. Germline assignment: CDR1 SGHKS and CDR2 YYEKEE (reference sequence). Trimming left V 1 base short and J 0 bases short, with 4 bases between. The CDR3 covers 13 residues. CDR3 region: CASSLRVNTEAFF. In DNA, the CDR3 is TGTGCCAGCAGCTTGCGGGTGAACACTGAAGCTTTCTTT. Together with reference TRBV5-5 and TRBJ1-1, the CDR3 gives the full variable domain: DAGVTQSPTHLIKTRGQQVTLRCSPISGHKSVSWYQQVLGQGPQFIFQYYEKEERGRGNFPDRFSARQFPNYSSELNVNALLLGDSALYLCASSLRVNTEAFFGQGTRLTVV.

The chain recombines TRBV3-1 (or the pseudogene TRBV3-2) with TRBJ2-7; D is possibly TRBD1 or TRBD2 (5 bases each). V lost 4 bases, J lost 3 bases, and 13 bases lay in between. The CDR3 covers 14 residues. The V gene's germline CDR1 is LGHDT and CDR2 YNNKEL (reference sequence). The DNA for the CDR3 is TGTGCCAGCAGCCCAATCGGGACGGGCTACGAGCAGTACTTC. Residues: CASSPIGTGYEQYF.

V is TRBV5-1 and J is TRBJ2-5; 9 bases fit TRBD1. The CDR3 is 14 residues long. The germline CDR1 and CDR2 sequences are SGHRS and YFSETQ. J gave up 5 bases and V 4 bases, and 6 bases lay outside the gene matches. In DNA, the CDR3 is TGCGCCAGCAGCCTGGGACAGGGATATGAGACCCAGTACTTC. Residues: CASSLGQGYETQYF.

The V gene is TRBV6-1, the J gene TRBJ2-2; a weak D match, TRBD1 (6 bases). The CDR3 runs to 16 residues. V was cut by 3 bases and J by 1 base, with 12 bases left in between. Germline assignment: CDR1 MNHNS and CDR2 SASEGT. CDR3: CASSDTGDMNTGELFF. The CDR3 coding sequence is TGTGCCAGCAGTGATACCGGGGACATGAACACCGGGGAGCTGTTTTTT.

This chain uses TRBV20-1 with TRBJ2-1, with TRBD2 matching 11 bases. This CDR3 contains 16 residues. Germline CDR1 and CDR2: DFQATT and SNEGSKA (reference sequence). Trimming removed 3 bases from V and 4 bases from J; junction bases left unmatched: 8. CDR3 sequence (DNA): TGCAGTGCTAGTGCGGGACTAGCGGCTTCATACAATGAGCAGTTCTTC. It is translated as CSASAGLAASYNEQFF.

J is TRBJ1-3 and V is TRBV27; D perhaps matches TRBD1 (5 bases). Germline assignment: CDR1 MNHEY and CDR2 SMNVEV (reference sequence). V dropped 5 bases and J dropped 1 base, with 6 bases sitting between them. CDR3 length: 13 residues. DNA of the CDR3: TGTGCCAGCAGTAAGGGGTCTGGAAACACCATATATTTT. The encoded protein is CASSKGSGNTIYF.

The chain recombines TRBV18 with TRBJ2-2, with D perhaps TRBD1 (5 bases). Germline values: CDR1 KGHSH, CDR2 LQKENI. The V gene lost 4 bases and the J gene lost 12 bases, with 12 bases spanning the gap. The CDR3 extends over 12 amino acids. As DNA, the CDR3 is TGTGCCAGCTCACTAGAGGCAGGGAAGCTGTTTTTT. It is translated as CASSLEAGKLFF.

CDR3: CASSQSGEGLSTDTQYF. The DNA for the CDR3 is TGCGCCAGCAGTCAATCGGGGGAAGGGTTGTCAACAGATACGCAGTATTTT. V is TRBV23-1 and J is TRBJ2-3, with D possibly being TRBD1 or TRBD2 (5 bases each). TRBV23-1 is classed as an ORF, of uncertain function. This CDR3 is 17 amino acids long. V lost 0 bases, J lost 3 bases, and 16 bases lay in between.

The gene calls are TRBV6-5 and TRBJ2-1; D unclear. The length of the CDR3 is 15 residues. The germline V gene encodes CDR1 MNHEY and CDR2 SVGAGI. V was shortened by 2 bases and J by 0 bases, with 8 bases between the two germline ends. The CDR3 reads CASSYDTSSYNEQFF. In nucleotides, the CDR3 is TGTGCCAGCAGTTACGACACCAGCTCCTACAATGAGCAGTTCTTC.

The chain has TRBV21-1 and TRBJ1-5. TRBV21-1 is deemed a pseudogene. The CDR3 loop spans 16 amino acids. CDR3 residues: CASRPGGMISNQPQHF. The CDR3 DNA reads as TGTGCCAGCAGACCTGGGGGGATGATAAGCAATCAGCCCCAGCATTTT.

This chain links TRBV27 with TRBJ1-2; no clear D gene. The CDR3 totals 12 residues. The V and J ends lost 6 bases and 6 bases respectively, with 11 bases between them. Looked up from germline, CDR1 is MNHEY and CDR2 is SMNVEV (reference sequence). The CDR3 DNA reads as TGTGCCAGCAGCTCTTTGTGGGATGGCTACACCTTC. Translating gives CASSSLWDGYTF.

The chain links TRBV5-5 to TRBJ1-1; no definite D call. The CDR3 extends over 13 amino acids. Germline V lookup: CDR1 SGHKS, CDR2 YYEKEE (reference sequence). Trimming cost V 0 bases and J 7 bases, with 10 bases left between them. CDR3 sequence (DNA): TGTGCCAGCAGCTTGGGGCAAGGCTTTGAAGCTTTCTTT. Amino acids: CASSLGQGFEAFF.

This chain links TRBV3-1 (or the pseudogene TRBV3-2) with TRBJ1-2; D unresolved. This CDR3 contains 15 residues. The V end was cut by 4 bases, the J end by 2 bases, with 14 bases between. Germline values: CDR1 LGHDT, CDR2 YNNKEL (reference sequence). The CDR3 is CASSLGDAGNYGYTF. The CDR3 nucleotides read TGTGCCAGCAGCCTCGGAGATGCGGGGAACTATGGCTACACCTTC.

V is TRBV20-1 and J is TRBJ2-7; D call uncertain. V lost 2 bases, J lost 3 bases, and 5 bases lay in between. The CDR3 runs to 11 residues. Germline V lookup: CDR1 DFQATT, CDR2 SNEGSKA (reference sequence). The CDR3 loop reads CSARSNYEQYF. CDR3 nucleotides: TGCAGTGCTAGAAGCAACTACGAGCAGTACTTC.

In DNA form, the CDR3 reads TGTGCCACCGATGGGGGGGTAGGCTATGGCTACACCTTC. Translating gives CATDGGVGYGYTF. This chain links TRBV19 with TRBJ1-2; D possibly corresponds to TRBD1 (5 bases). CDR1 LNHDA and CDR2 SQIVND come from the germline V gene (reference sequence). Between the trimmed V and J ends, which lost 10 bases and 4 bases, there was a span of 16 bases. CDR3 length: 13 residues. Full variable domain (missing parts from reference TRBV19 and TRBJ1-2): DGGITQSPKYLFRKEGQNVTLSCEQNLNHDAMYWYRQDPGQGLRLIYYSQIVNDFQKGDIAEGYSVSREKKESFPLTVTSAQKNPTAFYLCATDGGVGYGYTFGSGTRLTVV.

This sequence joins TRBV14 and TRBJ1-4, with D unresolved. This CDR3 is 13 amino acids long. Trimming left V 1 base short and J 6 bases short, with 6 bases between. Germline V gene lookup returns CDR1 SGHDN and CDR2 FVKESK. As DNA, the CDR3 is TGTGCCAGCAGCCAAGGGGCCTATGAAAAACTGTTTTTT. It encodes CASSQGAYEKLFF. The full variable domain, rest sourced from reference TRBV14 and TRBJ1-4, is EAGVTQFPSHSVIEKGQTVTLRCDPISGHDNLYWYRRVMGKEIKFLLHFVKESKQDESGMPNNRFLAERTGGTYSTLKVQPAELEDSGVYFCASSQGAYEKLFFGSGTQLSVL.

The CDR3 here is CASRTTGGPYEQYF. CDR3 in DNA: TGTGCCAGCAGAACGACAGGGGGCCCCTACGAGCAGTACTTC. V usage is TRBV28 and J usage is TRBJ2-7, with 10 bases identical to TRBD1. V trimming: 6 bases; J trimming: 2 bases; junction bases outside the gene matches: 4. The CDR3 length is 14 residues. CDR1 and CDR2 from the germline V gene are MDHEN and SYDVKM.

This clone was observed once. This sequence joins TRBV10-1 and TRBJ2-7; possibly TRBD2 for D (5 bases). CDR1 WNHNN and CDR2 SYGVQD come from the germline V gene (reference sequence). V was cut by 2 bases and J by 7 bases, with 9 bases left in between. The CDR3 length is 12 residues. The CDR3 DNA follows: TGCGCCAGCAGTGAGGAGGGTCGGGAGCAGTACTTC. Translation gives CASSEEGREQYF.

The rearrangement joins TRBV6-5 to TRBJ1-3, with D hard to call. CDR3 length equals 14 residues. The ends were cut back, 5 bases at V and 4 bases at J, with 12 bases in the middle. CDR1 and CDR2 (germline): MNHEY, SVGAGI. The CDR3 DNA follows: TGTGCCAGCAGTCCCGGAGGGTCAGGAAACACCATATATTTT. It is translated as CASSPGGSGNTIYF.

This rearrangement joins TRBV6-5 to TRBJ2-5; D is possibly TRBD1 (5 bases). Germline V lookup: CDR1 MNHEY, CDR2 SVGAGI. The CDR3 is 15 residues long. V lost 0 bases, J lost 2 bases, and 10 bases lay in between. The CDR3 is CASSYSLSGQETQYF. The CDR3 DNA reads as TGTGCCAGCAGTTACTCGCTCTCAGGGCAAGAGACCCAGTACTTC.

CDR3 sequence: CASRNRQALYGYTF. The CDR3 DNA reads TGTGCCAGCAGAAATCGACAGGCTCTCTATGGCTACACCTTC. J is TRBJ1-2 and V is TRBV5-8; possibly TRBD1 for D (6 bases). In germline, CDR1 is SGHTS, CDR2 YDEGEE. Trimming pared 5 bases from V and 4 bases from J, leaving 15 bases between. This CDR3 spans 14 amino acids. Complete variable domain (other parts from reference TRBV5-8 and TRBJ1-2): EAGVTQSPTHLIKTRGQQATLRCSPISGHTSVYWYQQALGLGLQFLLWYDEGEERNRGNFPPRFSGRQFPNYSSELNVNALELEDSALYLCASRNRQALYGYTFGSGTRLTVV.